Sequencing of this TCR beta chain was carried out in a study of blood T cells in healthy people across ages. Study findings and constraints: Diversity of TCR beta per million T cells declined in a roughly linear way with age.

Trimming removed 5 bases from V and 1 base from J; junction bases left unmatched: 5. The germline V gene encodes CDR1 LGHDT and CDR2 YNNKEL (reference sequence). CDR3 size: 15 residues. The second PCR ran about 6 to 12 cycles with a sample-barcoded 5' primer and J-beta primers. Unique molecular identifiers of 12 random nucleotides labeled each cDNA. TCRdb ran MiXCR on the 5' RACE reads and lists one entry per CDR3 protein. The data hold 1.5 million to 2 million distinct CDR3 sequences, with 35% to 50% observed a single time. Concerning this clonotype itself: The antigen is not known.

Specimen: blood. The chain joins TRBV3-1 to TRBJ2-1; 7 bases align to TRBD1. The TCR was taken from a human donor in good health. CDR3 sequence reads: CASSTRGFSYNEQFF. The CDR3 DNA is TGTGCCAGCAGCACCAGGGGGTTTTCCTACAATGAGCAGTTCTTC.